Sequencing of this T cell receptor beta chain was carried out in a study of blood T cell repertoires in COVID-19. The germline V gene has CDR1 LGHDT and CDR2 YNNKEL (reference sequence). This CDR3 contains 14 residues. The ends were cut back, 4 bases at V and 9 bases at J, with 16 bases in the middle. This table comes from immunoSEQ multiplex PCR, and its TCRdb copy is limited to in-frame clones, with some not included. The sample includes some 62,000 clones, roughly 80% of them seen just once. Recruitment covered about 26 US areas and drew participants whose ages spanned about 18 to 95 years. Sequencing was performed on PBMCs or T cells enriched from blood (not recorded which). This receptor was identified in a woman between 40 and 55 years old with acute COVID-19. J is TRBJ2-1 and V is TRBV3-1 (or the pseudogene TRBV3-2), with D possibly matching TRBD2 (5 bases). The CDR3 is CASSRGSPAGEQFF. CDR3 DNA sequence: TGTGCCAGCAGCCGTGGCTCACCGGCGGGTGAGCAGTTCTTC.